This TCR beta chain emerged from a study of shared clonotypes between healthy human individuals. General study points: Memory subsets generally showed smaller estimated richness than naive subsets did. Only blood was sampled; tissue repertoires likely differ.

The CDR3 covers 12 residues. The germline gives CDR1 PRHDT, CDR2 FYEKMQ (reference sequence). V was clipped by 5 bases and J by 12 bases, with 13 bases between them. Note on this clone: What it recognizes is unknown.

Genomic DNA belonging to each subset was distributed in equal measure over several immunoSEQ plates. Only in-frame clones appear in the TCRdb table, and some are missing; sequencing was by immunoSEQ multiplex PCR. Among 2 million to 2.5 million clones, around 93% were seen once, and the ten largest hold about 0.36%. This clonotype originated in a young man in good health. Some clones in this sample may be carry-over from other donors' samples. Input material: naive CD4+ T cells from PBMCs. Noted subset: CD45RA+ positively selected. This chain uses TRBV13 with TRBJ1-4; D call uncertain. The CDR3 DNA reads TGTGCCAGCAGCCGTCCCCCTCTTCAACTGTTTTTT. Protein product: CASSRPPLQLFF.